The 32 T cell receptor beta chains below were found in one sample sequenced in a study of spatial heterogeneity in lung cancer. Documented time point: sample taken at primary tumor resection. Unsorted tumor, nontumor lung tissue or cryopreserved PBMC supplied the whole RNA. In TCRdb, the 5' RACE reads were re-called with MiXCR into one record per CDR3 protein. The sample yields 28,000 or so distinct CDR3 sequences, roughly 12% seen once. The input for sequencing was PBMCs, taken at surgery. These TCRs come from a female donor with early-stage non-small cell lung cancer.

This clonotype was observed many times. CDR3 residues: CASSRGHVNGELFF. As DNA, the CDR3 is TGTGCCAGTAGTAGGGGACACGTTAACGGGGAGCTGTTTTTT. The chain carries TRBV19 and TRBJ2-2; maybe TRBD1 (6 bases). The V gene lost 4 bases and the J gene lost 7 bases, with 13 bases spanning the gap. The CDR3 runs 14 residues. In germline, CDR1 is LNHDA, CDR2 SQIVND (reference sequence).

This clonotype is medium-sized (0.01 to 0.1%) in the sample. This sequence joins TRBV4-3 and TRBJ2-7; TRBD2 is a possible D gene (5 bases). The CDR3 has 15 residues. The germline V and J ends were trimmed by 2 bases and 6 bases, with 17 bases remaining between them. The V gene's germline CDR1 is LGHNA and CDR2 YSLEER. CDR3 protein: CASSQSSRARSEQYF. As DNA, the CDR3 is TGCGCCAGCAGCCAATCGTCGAGGGCTCGGTCCGAGCAGTACTTC.

V is TRBV7-8 and J is TRBJ2-5, with unresolved D. Germline CDR1 SGHVS, CDR2 FQNEAQ. This CDR3 is 14 amino acids long. V was cut by 1 base and J by 4 bases, with 10 bases left in between. The CDR3 sequence is CASSLESSPETQYF. The CDR3 DNA reads TGTGCCAGCAGCTTAGAGTCTAGTCCAGAGACCCAGTACTTC.

This clonotype came up many times. The V call is TRBV7-9, the J call TRBJ1-2, with D hard to call. Trimming cost V 6 bases and J 0 bases, with 8 bases left between them. The CDR3 spans 13 residues. The germline gives CDR1 SEHNR, CDR2 FQNEAQ (reference sequence). CDR3 amino acids: CASSQTPNYGYTF. The CDR3 DNA sequence: TGTGCCAGCAGTCAGACCCCTAACTATGGCTACACCTTC.

The chain uses TRBV28 and TRBJ2-3, with D possibly TRBD1 on 7 matching bases. The germline V and J ends were trimmed by 5 bases and 0 bases, with 18 bases remaining between them. The CDR3 is 17 amino acids. In germline, CDR1 is MDHEN, CDR2 SYDVKM. CDR3 loop: CASSGLDRDSSTDTQYF. The DNA for the CDR3 is TGTGCCAGCAGTGGGTTAGACAGGGACTCTAGCACAGATACGCAGTATTTT.

The chain employs TRBV5-1 and TRBJ1-1; D gene ambiguous. V lost 0 bases and J lost 0, with 12 bases in between. The CDR3 runs 16 residues. Germline V lookup: CDR1 SGHRS, CDR2 YFSETQ. CDR3 DNA: TGCGCCAGCAGCTTGGTGGCGAATATAATGAACACTGAAGCTTTCTTT. This codes for CASSLVANIMNTEAFF.

Ten or more counts support this clonotype. The chain joins TRBV28 to TRBJ2-5, with D perhaps matching TRBD1 or TRBD2 (5 bases each). V lost 4 bases, J lost 0 bases, and 18 bases lay in between. Germline V gene sequence: CDR1 MDHEN, CDR2 SYDVKM. CDR3 length: 17 residues. The CDR3 region has the DNA TGTGCCAGCAGTTCGACCCAGGGACGCTCGTACCAAGAGACCCAGTACTTC. This sequence encodes CASSSTQGRSYQETQYF.

The gene calls are TRBV25-1 and TRBJ2-5; 10 nucleotides match TRBD2. The germline V gene encodes CDR1 MGHDK and CDR2 SYGVNS. The CDR3 is 18 amino acids. Trimming removed 5 bases from V and 3 bases from J; junction bases left unmatched: 15. CDR3 bases: TGTGCCAGCAGTCATCCGATGGGGCTAGCGGGAGAAAAAGAGACCCAGTACTTC. It encodes CASSHPMGLAGEKETQYF.

This clonotype was observed at least ten times. The chain combines TRBV7-6 with TRBJ2-7; D not certain. This CDR3 spans 14 amino acids. V lost 4 bases, J lost 2 bases, and 12 bases lay in between. CDR1 SGHVS and CDR2 FNYEAQ come from the germline V gene. This CDR3 reads CASSSDVRPYEQYV. The CDR3 bases are TGTGCCAGCAGCTCCGACGTTCGGCCCTACGAGCAGTACGTC.

This clonotype was seen at least ten times. The rearrangement joins TRBV21-1 to TRBJ2-4. TRBV21-1 represents a pseudogene. This CDR3 region has 15 residues. The CDR3 reads CASTQACRAKNIQYF. The CDR3 DNA reads as TGTGCCAGCACCCAGGCGTGCCGGGCCAAAAACATTCAGTACTTC.

There are a few counts of this clonotype. This chain joins TRBV5-1 and TRBJ2-1, with a possible D match to TRBD2 (6 bases). The V gene's germline CDR1 is SGHRS and CDR2 YFSETQ. Trimming took 4 bases from V and 3 from J, leaving 14 bases between them. The CDR3 is made up of 15 amino acids. The CDR3 here is CASSHTSSGYNEQFF. The CDR3 DNA reads TGCGCCAGCAGCCACACTAGCTCCGGCTACAATGAGCAGTTCTTC.

This clonotype was found many times. The chain combines TRBV19 with TRBJ2-7, with no clear D. CDR1 is LNHDA, CDR2 SQIVND, per germline (reference sequence). With 0 bases removed from V and 3 bases from J, the gap between germline ends came to 6 bases. This CDR3 has 13 amino acids. CDR3 bases: TGTGCCAGTAGTATAGACGGAAACTACGAGCAGTACTTC. Translated, it gives CASSIDGNYEQYF.

This clonotype showed up many times. The chain combines TRBV11-2 with TRBJ1-1; D gene uncertain. The CDR3 sequence is 17 residues long. The germline V and J ends were trimmed by 5 bases and 1 base, with 20 bases remaining between them. Germline V CDR1 and CDR2: SGHAT, FQNNGV. The CDR3, as DNA: TGTGCCAGCAGCCCCCAGACTCCAGGCCCGACGAACACTGAAGCTTTCTTT. As protein: CASSPQTPGPTNTEAFF.

The chain is built from TRBV21-1 and TRBJ1-5; the table assigns TRBD1, which was not confirmed against the DNA. TRBV21-1 has pseudogene status. This CDR3 has 17 amino acids. The CDR3 region is CASSVFLWGAICQPQHF. The CDR3 DNA follows: TGTGCCAGCAGCGTGTTCTTATGGGGGGCCATTTGTCAGCCCCAGCATTTT.

There are many counts of this clonotype. The chain has TRBV6-5 and TRBJ2-7, with 8 bases lining up with TRBD1. V trimming: 2 bases; J trimming: 2 bases; junction bases outside the gene matches: 2. The CDR3 loop spans 14 amino acids. Germline-derived CDR1 and CDR2 are MNHEY and SVGAGI. In nucleotides, the CDR3 is TGTGCCAGCAGTTACGGGACAGGAGCCTACGAGCAGTACTTC. Translated: CASSYGTGAYEQYF.

This clonotype was seen repeatedly, ten times or more. The rearrangement joins TRBV27 to TRBJ2-3; 10 positions agree with TRBD2. This CDR3 has 16 residues. After removal of 5 bases from V and 6 bases from J, the junction contained 11 bases not matched to a gene. Germline values: CDR1 MNHEY, CDR2 SMNVEV (reference sequence). The CDR3 is CASSNIAGGGGDTQYF. As DNA, the CDR3 is TGTGCCAGCAGTAACATAGCGGGGGGAGGAGGGGATACGCAGTATTTT.

This clonotype was observed at least ten times. V usage is TRBV4-2 and J usage is TRBJ1-3; no firm D call. V was pared by 4 bases and J by 0 bases, with 7 bases between. The CDR3 is 14 residues long. Germline values: CDR1 LGHNA, CDR2 YNFKEQ. The CDR3, as DNA: TGTGCCAGCAGCCCTCCGCCCTCTGGAAACACCATATATTTT. Translating gives CASSPPPSGNTIYF.

This clonotype was recorded many times. This rearrangement joins TRBV6-5 to TRBJ1-5; tentative D call: TRBD1 (6 bases). The CDR3 loop spans 14 amino acids. Germline V gives CDR1 MNHEY, CDR2 SVGAGI. Trimming cost V 4 bases and J 3 bases, with 10 bases left between them. The CDR3 DNA reads TGTGCCAGCAGTTCCAGGGACACCAATCAGCCCCAGCATTTT. As protein: CASSSRDTNQPQHF.

There are many counts of this clonotype. DNA for the CDR3: TGTGCCACCAGTGATCCCCGGACTAGCAGCTACGAGCAGTACTTC. Protein sequence: CATSDPRTSSYEQYF. V and J are TRBV24-1 and TRBJ2-7; TRBD2 aligns across 8 bases. The CDR3 has 15 amino acids. CDR1 KGHDR and CDR2 SFDVKD come from the germline V gene. V was pared by 3 bases and J by 3 bases, with 6 bases of the junction left unmatched.

This clonotype was seen more than once but under ten times. The rearrangement uses TRBV3-1 and TRBJ2-1; D gene uncertain. Trimming pared 3 bases from V and 4 bases from J, leaving 7 bases between. From germline, CDR1 is LGHDT and CDR2 YNNKEL (reference sequence). The CDR3 has 13 amino acids. The DNA for the CDR3 is TGTGCCAGCAGCCAGGTTTCATACAATGAGCAGTTCTTC. Translation: CASSQVSYNEQFF.

Ten or more counts support this clonotype. The chain carries TRBV11-3 and TRBJ2-3; 13 bases are a match to TRBD2. This CDR3 region has 18 residues. V shed 2 bases, J shed 6 bases, and the junction held 11 bases outside the gene matches. Germline V gives CDR1 SGHNT, CDR2 YENEEA. CDR3 nucleotide sequence: TGTGCCAGCAGCTTACGTTATATTGGACTAGCGGGAGAGGATACGCAGTATTTT. Translated: CASSLRYIGLAGEDTQYF.

This clonotype was detected ten times or more. The rearrangement joins TRBV28 to TRBJ2-7; tentatively, D is TRBD1 (6 bases). The V gene lost 5 bases and the J gene lost 5 bases, with 19 bases spanning the gap. Germline assignment: CDR1 MDHEN and CDR2 SYDVKM. This CDR3 spans 15 amino acids. The DNA of the CDR3 is TGTGCCAGCAGTCGCACCACGTACAGGGTCCACGAGCAGTACTTC. Translation gives CASSRTTYRVHEQYF.

V gene TRBV5-1 combines with J gene TRBJ2-2, with D uncertain. Per germline, CDR1 SGHRS and CDR2 YFSETQ. CDR3 length: 11 residues. V lost 2 bases and J 6 bases, leaving 2 bases between the germline ends. The CDR3 spells CASSFAGELFF. DNA for the CDR3: TGCGCCAGCAGCTTCGCCGGGGAGCTGTTTTTT.

The chain combines TRBV19 with TRBJ2-1, with 7 bases lining up with TRBD1. From germline, CDR1 is LNHDA and CDR2 SQIVND (reference sequence). This CDR3 is 15 amino acids long. With 5 bases clipped from V and 4 bases from J, the junction kept 8 bases outside the gene matches. This CDR3 reads CASSAQGSFYNEQFF. CDR3 nucleotide sequence: TGTGCCAGTAGTGCACAGGGGTCCTTTTACAATGAGCAGTTCTTC.

This clonotype was found a few times. The chain carries TRBV20-1 and TRBJ2-1, with D perhaps being TRBD1 or TRBD2 (6 bases each). Trimming took off 0 bases at V and 7 bases at J, with 16 bases between the two ends. Germline CDR1 is DFQATT and CDR2 is SNEGSKA (reference sequence). This CDR3 has 15 residues. This CDR3 reads CSARDDQGGRNEQFF. In DNA form, the CDR3 reads TGCAGTGCTAGAGATGACCAAGGGGGGCGAAATGAGCAGTTCTTC.

The chain employs TRBV6-1 and TRBJ2-7, with 8 bases that match TRBD2. The CDR3 sequence is 14 residues long. Germline assignment: CDR1 MNHNS and CDR2 SASEGT. With 4 bases clipped from V and 0 bases from J, the junction kept 2 bases outside the gene matches. The CDR3: CASSGAGGSYEQYF. The CDR3 coding sequence is TGTGCCAGCAGTGGGGCGGGAGGCTCCTACGAGCAGTACTTC.

On this clonotype: A much larger clone is a single base away; this may be a read error. CDR3 DNA sequence: TGTGCCAAAAAAAGTCGGGCGGATGAAAAACTGTTTTTT. Its translation is CAKKSRADEKLFF. The genes are TRBV2 and TRBJ1-4; D gene unclear. CDR3 length: 13 amino acids. The V end lost 10 bases, the J end lost 6 bases, and 15 bases lay between the germline ends. Germline-derived CDR1 and CDR2 are SNHLY and FYNNEI.

In this sample, this clonotype turned up a few times. J is TRBJ2-1 and V is TRBV25-1; D unresolved. Germline values: CDR1 MGHDK, CDR2 SYGVNS. The CDR3 has 16 residues. V dropped 5 bases and J dropped 0 bases, with 14 bases sitting between them. The CDR3 DNA sequence: TGTGCCAGCAGTTTGGTTGGGCTGAGCTCCTACAATGAGCAGTTCTTC. It translates to CASSLVGLSSYNEQFF.

This chain joins TRBV27 and TRBJ2-3; D is possibly TRBD1 or TRBD2 (5 bases each). The germline CDR1 and CDR2 sequences are MNHEY and SMNVEV (reference sequence). V was trimmed by 2 bases and J by 6 bases, leaving 18 bases between them. This CDR3 region has 16 residues. CDR3 region: CASSLAHTGPQDTQYF. CDR3 nucleotides: TGTGCCAGCAGTTTAGCCCACACGGGACCCCAGGATACGCAGTATTTT.

This clonotype has a count of ten or more. This rearrangement joins TRBV7-2 to TRBJ2-1, with TRBD1 matching over 11 bases. This CDR3 is 15 amino acids long. Losses at the gene ends were 10 bases for V and 5 bases for J; bases not matched to a gene: 10. Germline lookup yields CDR1 SGHTA and CDR2 FQGNSA. CDR3 bases: TGTGCCACCTCTGCCAAGGGACAGGGGGACAATGAGCAGTTCTTC. Protein sequence: CATSAKGQGDNEQFF.

This clonotype occurred many times. The rearrangement joins TRBV27 to TRBJ1-1; TRBD1 matches at 11 bases. The CDR3 contains 15 residues. V trimming: 6 bases; J trimming: 5 bases; junction bases outside the gene matches: 8. The germline CDR1 and CDR2 sequences are MNHEY and SMNVEV (reference sequence). CDR3 coding DNA: TGTGCCAGCAGGAGACCGGGACAGGGGGAAACTGAAGCTTTCTTT. Protein product: CASRRPGQGETEAFF.

This clonotype was counted ten times or more. The V call is TRBV5-1, the J call TRBJ2-3; possible D gene TRBD1, 5 bases. Trimming removed 2 bases at V and 6 bases at J, with 16 bases between. Germline V gene sequence: CDR1 SGHRS, CDR2 YFSETQ. This CDR3 has 15 residues. CDR3 protein: CASSFLGQGADTQYF. CDR3 DNA: TGCGCCAGCAGCTTTCTGGGCCAGGGCGCGGATACGCAGTATTTT.